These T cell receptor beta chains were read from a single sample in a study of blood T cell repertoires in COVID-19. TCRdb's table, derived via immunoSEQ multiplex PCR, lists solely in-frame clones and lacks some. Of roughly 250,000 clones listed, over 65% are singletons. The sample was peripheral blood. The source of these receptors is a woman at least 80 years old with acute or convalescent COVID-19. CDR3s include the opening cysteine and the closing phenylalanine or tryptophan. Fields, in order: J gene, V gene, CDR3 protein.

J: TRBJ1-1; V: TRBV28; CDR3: CASSPPRGEGNTEAFF
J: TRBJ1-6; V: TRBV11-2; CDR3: CASSQLGAYLHF
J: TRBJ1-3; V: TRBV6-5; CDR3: CASNPSGGSAIYF
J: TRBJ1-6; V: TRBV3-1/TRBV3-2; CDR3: CASSQSPGGSSYNSPLHF
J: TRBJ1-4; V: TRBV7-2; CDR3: CASSLQGSNEKLFF
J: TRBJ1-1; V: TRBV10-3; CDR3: CAIKGRENTEAFF
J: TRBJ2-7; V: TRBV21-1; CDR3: CASSPSGGLTPYEQYF
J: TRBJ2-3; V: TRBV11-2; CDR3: CASSPTSPTDTQYF
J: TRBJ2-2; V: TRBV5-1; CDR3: CASSLWGPNTGELFF
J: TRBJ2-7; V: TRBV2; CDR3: CITSGPYEQYF
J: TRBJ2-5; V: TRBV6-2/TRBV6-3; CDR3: CASSSSSGGYQETQYF
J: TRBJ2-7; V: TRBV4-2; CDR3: CASSHTGSYEQYF
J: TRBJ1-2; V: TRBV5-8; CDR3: CASSLNTANYGYTF
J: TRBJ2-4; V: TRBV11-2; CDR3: CASSNRSPGAKNIQYF
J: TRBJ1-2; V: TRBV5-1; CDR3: CASSWVTGGDGYTF
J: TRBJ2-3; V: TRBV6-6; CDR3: CASSPQGGSPITTDTQYF
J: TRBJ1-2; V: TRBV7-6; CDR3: CASSPGNYGYTF
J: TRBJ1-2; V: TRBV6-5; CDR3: CASGRDTDYGYTF
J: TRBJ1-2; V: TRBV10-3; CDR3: CAISDDNSGYTF
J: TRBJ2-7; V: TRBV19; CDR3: CASSSLAGVEQYF
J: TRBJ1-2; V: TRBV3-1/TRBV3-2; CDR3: CASSQGGGNNYGYTF
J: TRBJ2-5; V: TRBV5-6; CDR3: CASSFRDSLLGLAQYF
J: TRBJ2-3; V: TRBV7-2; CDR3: CASSLDRGTQYF
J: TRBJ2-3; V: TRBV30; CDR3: CAWNPRGRSTDTQYF
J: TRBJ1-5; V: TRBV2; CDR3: CASSGQGAINQPQHF